Below are 27 T cell receptor beta chains sequenced from a single sample in a study of control samples from healthy donors and cancer patients. This table comes from immunoSEQ multiplex PCR, and its TCRdb copy is limited to in-frame clones, with some not included. Seen here are 150,000 to 200,000 clones, around 88% observed once, and the top ten hold over 1.5%. The sample consisted of blood. The receptors here all came from a young man in good health.

CDR3 bases: TGTGCCAGCAGCTTAGTACGGCTAGCGGGCAATGAGCAGTTCTTC. It is translated as CASSLVRLAGNEQFF. V usage is TRBV5-6 and J usage is TRBJ2-1; 8 positions agree with TRBD2. V trimming: 2 bases; J trimming: 6 bases; junction bases outside the gene matches: 7. CDR1 is SGHDT, CDR2 YYEEEE, per germline. The CDR3 consists of 15 residues.

This clone has a single count. The chain recombines TRBV6-6 with TRBJ1-1; D unclear. The CDR3 spans 16 residues. V was trimmed by 2 bases and J by 8 bases, leaving 21 bases between them. The germline CDR1 and CDR2 sequences are MNHNY and SVGAGI (reference sequence). The CDR3 DNA reads as TGTGCCAGCAGTTACCGCGGCGGCACGGCACACTCGGAAGCTTTCTTT. Protein: CASSYRGGTAHSEAFF.

This clone was seen just once. The chain employs TRBV6-5 and TRBJ2-6, with D hard to call. V was trimmed by 0 bases and J by 2 bases, leaving 8 bases between them. Germline-derived CDR1 and CDR2 are MNHEY and SVGAGI. The CDR3 has 16 amino acids. CDR3 loop: CASSYSLQTGANVLTF. Here the CDR3 DNA reads TGTGCCAGCAGTTACTCCTTGCAGACTGGGGCCAACGTCCTGACTTTC.

The chain joins TRBV7-9 to TRBJ2-3; 8 nucleotides match TRBD2. Trimming at V came to 2 bases and at J to 6 bases, leaving 16 bases not matched to a gene. The CDR3 is 18 residues long. CDR1 is SEHNR and CDR2 is FQNEAQ in the germline V gene (reference sequence). CDR3 DNA: TGTGCCAGCAGCTTATGGATGTCTGCGGGCGGGGGGAGCGATACGCAGTATTTT. This gives the protein CASSLWMSAGGGSDTQYF.

The J gene is TRBJ2-7, the V gene TRBV13; a weak D match, TRBD1 (6 bases). The CDR3 runs 14 residues. Looked up from germline, CDR1 is PRHDT and CDR2 is FYEKMQ (reference sequence). Deletions cut 0 bases from V and 3 bases from J, with 9 bases between. The CDR3 sequence: CASSLGQGGYEQYF. The CDR3 bases are TGTGCCAGCAGCTTAGGCCAAGGGGGCTACGAGCAGTACTTC.

For the CDR3, the DNA is TGCGCCAGCAGCCCTAATCAGGACCTGAACGGCTACACCTTC. This sequence encodes CASSPNQDLNGYTF. The chain combines TRBV4-3 with TRBJ1-2; unclear D gene. This CDR3 contains 14 residues. Germline V gene sequence: CDR1 LGHNA, CDR2 YSLEER. Trimming took 4 bases from V and 8 from J, leaving 17 bases between them.

The chain couples TRBV12-3 or TRBV12-4 to TRBJ1-1, with 7 bases fitting TRBD1. The J segment lost 11 bases and the V segment lost 3 bases, leaving 9 bases of the junction unmatched. The CDR3 runs 13 residues. The CDR3 here is CASSLVRQGPAFF. In DNA form, the CDR3 reads TGTGCCAGCAGTTTGGTCCGACAGGGACCCGCTTTCTTT.

This clone was counted only a few times. This sequence joins TRBV5-6 and TRBJ1-1; TRBD1 aligns across 8 bases. With V trimmed by 0 bases and J by 1 base, 2 bases remained unmatched. The CDR3 runs to 15 residues. Germline lookup yields CDR1 SGHDT and CDR2 YYEEEE. The CDR3 DNA is TGTGCCAGCAGCTTGGGAGGACAGGGGAACACTGAAGCTTTCTTT. Protein sequence: CASSLGGQGNTEAFF.

This rearrangement joins TRBV19 to TRBJ2-3, with D perhaps TRBD1 or TRBD2 (5 bases each). Trimming shortened V by 6 bases and J by 5 bases, and 15 bases separated the two germline ends. The CDR3 spans 14 residues. CDR1 is LNHDA and CDR2 is SQIVND in the germline V gene (reference sequence). In DNA, the CDR3 is TGTGCCAGTAGGCCGGTGGGGGATGAAGATACGCAGTATTTT. It translates to CASRPVGDEDTQYF.

This sequence joins TRBV11-2 and TRBJ2-3, with D possibly being TRBD1 or TRBD2 (5 bases each). V lost 2 bases and J 0 bases, leaving 15 bases between the germline ends. The CDR3 has 17 amino acids. Germline assignment: CDR1 SGHAT and CDR2 FQNNGV. As DNA, the CDR3 is TGTGCCAGCAGCTTATGGGGGACCCGACCTAGCACAGATACGCAGTATTTT. It yields the protein CASSLWGTRPSTDTQYF.

The rearrangement uses TRBV6-2 or TRBV6-3 and TRBJ1-6; D uncertain. The ends were cut back, 4 bases at V and 8 bases at J, with 12 bases in the middle. Germline lookup yields CDR1 MNHEY and CDR2 SVGEGT. The CDR3 contains 14 residues. The DNA for the CDR3 is TGTGCCAGCAGTTTCGTGGGCCTTCATTCACCCCTCCACTTT. It is translated as CASSFVGLHSPLHF.

V is TRBV11-2 and J is TRBJ2-7, with a weak D call TRBD1 (5 bases). The CDR3 contains 14 residues. With 6 bases removed from V and 0 bases from J, the gap between germline ends came to 12 bases. CDR1 and CDR2 from the germline V gene are SGHAT and FQNNGV. The CDR3 reads CASSPPTASYEQYF. In DNA, the CDR3 is TGTGCCAGCAGTCCACCGACAGCCTCCTACGAGCAGTACTTC.

This chain connects TRBV28 to TRBJ1-1, with a weak D call TRBD1 (6 bases). The CDR3 extends over 14 amino acids. The germline V gene encodes CDR1 MDHEN and CDR2 SYDVKM. The V end lost 7 bases, the J end lost 1 base, and 13 bases lay between the germline ends. CDR3 DNA: TGTGCCAGCAATACGACAGGATGGAACACTGAAGCTTTCTTT. This encodes CASNTTGWNTEAFF. Variable domain in full (rest from reference TRBV28 and TRBJ1-1): DVKVTQSSRYLVKRTGEKVFLECVQDMDHENMFWYRQDPGLGLRLIYFSYDVKMKEKGDIPEGYSVSREKKERFSLILESASTNQTSMYLCASNTTGWNTEAFFGQGTRLTVV.

The rearrangement uses TRBV2 and TRBJ2-1; D unresolved. The ends were cut back, 8 bases at V and 3 bases at J, with 14 bases in the middle. CDR1 is SNHLY, CDR2 FYNNEI, per germline. The CDR3 runs to 14 residues. The CDR3 sequence is CASDGRLVYNEQFF. The CDR3 nucleotides read TGTGCCAGCGATGGCAGACTGGTCTACAATGAGCAGTTCTTC.

This clone was seen more than once but under ten times. The rearrangement joins TRBV12-3 or TRBV12-4 to TRBJ2-2; D unclear. V was shortened by 3 bases and J by 4 bases, with 6 bases between the two germline ends. This CDR3 is 13 amino acids long. CDR3 nucleotide sequence: TGTGCCAGCAGTTTCAAGAGCACCGGGGAGCTGTTTTTT. Its protein product is CASSFKSTGELFF.

The chain carries TRBV5-6 and TRBJ2-7, with a weak D call TRBD1 (6 bases). CDR1 is SGHDT, CDR2 YYEEEE, per germline. Trimming shortened V by 3 bases and J by 2 bases, and 15 bases separated the two germline ends. The CDR3 is 15 amino acids. In DNA form, the CDR3 reads TGTGCCAGCAGCTCCGGACAGTCCTTAGCCTACGAGCAGTACTTC. Its protein product is CASSSGQSLAYEQYF.

Note on this clone: A junction boundary mismatches the germline segment, possibly from a read error. The chain joins TRBV6-2 or TRBV6-3 to TRBJ2-7; the D gene is possibly TRBD2 (5 bases). The CDR3 runs 17 residues. In germline, CDR1 is MNHEY, CDR2 SVGEGT. The CDR3 DNA sequence: TGTGCCAGCAGTTACTCGGAGTTGGGGAGCGGAGCCTACAAGCAGTACTTC. Translation gives CASSYSELGSGAYKQYF.

The genes are TRBV28 and TRBJ1-5, with D unresolved. The germline gives CDR1 MDHEN, CDR2 SYDVKM. The CDR3 is 12 residues long. V lost 2 bases and J lost 10, with 9 bases in between. In DNA, the CDR3 is TGTGCCAGCAGTTTAGGAATCAGCCCCCAGCATTTT. Its translation is CASSLGISPQHF. The full variable domain, with the rest looked up from reference TRBV28 and TRBJ1-5, is DVKVTQSSRYLVKRTGEKVFLECVQDMDHENMFWYRQDPGLGLRLIYFSYDVKMKEKGDIPEGYSVSREKKERFSLILESASTNQTSMYLCASSLGISPQHFGDGTRLSIL.

The chain joins TRBV5-5 to TRBJ1-4; D unclear. The CDR3 contains 14 residues. Trimming removed 6 bases from V and 0 bases from J, with 9 bases in between. CDR1 SGHKS and CDR2 YYEKEE come from the germline V gene (reference sequence). Here the CDR3 DNA reads TGTGCCAGCACCTTATTCACAACTAATGAAAAACTGTTTTTT. Its protein is CASTLFTTNEKLFF.

DNA of the CDR3: TGCGCCAGCAGCGGGGAAAGCTCCTATAATTCACCCCTCCACTTT. This gives the protein CASSGESSYNSPLHF. J is TRBJ1-6 and V is TRBV5-1, with D uncertain. The CDR3 is 15 residues long. The V end was cut by 4 bases, the J end by 0 bases, with 8 bases between. Per the germline V gene, CDR1 is SGHRS and CDR2 is YFSETQ. Combining the CDR3 with reference TRBV5-1 and TRBJ1-6 gives the whole variable domain KAGVTQTPRYLIKTRGQQVTLSCSPISGHRSVSWYQQTPGQGLQFLFEYFSETQRNKGNFPGRFSGRQFSNSRSEMNVSTLELGDSALYLCASSGESSYNSPLHFGNGTRLTVT.

This clone was observed a single time. This chain links TRBV25-1 with TRBJ2-5; 7 bases line up with TRBD1. Per the germline V gene, CDR1 is MGHDK and CDR2 is SYGVNS. This CDR3 spans 15 amino acids. Unmatched junction bases numbered 5, after V lost 0 bases and J lost 4 bases. This CDR3 is CASSEYLGGAETQYF. The DNA of the CDR3 is TGTGCCAGCAGTGAATACCTAGGGGGCGCAGAGACCCAGTACTTC. The full variable domain, its missing parts supplied by reference TRBV25-1 and TRBJ2-5, is EADIYQTPRYLVIGTGKKITLECSQTMGHDKMYWYQQDPGMELHLIHYSYGVNSTEKGDLSSESTVSRIRTEHFPLTLESARPSHTSQYLCASSEYLGGAETQYFGPGTRLLVL.

This clone was observed once. The chain links TRBV7-9 to TRBJ2-5; no clear D. The CDR3 length is 12 residues. Trimming left V 5 bases short and J 5 bases short, with 9 bases between. Germline V lookup: CDR1 SEHNR, CDR2 FQNEAQ (reference sequence). CDR3 loop: CASSPGWETQYF. CDR3 DNA sequence: TGTGCCAGCAGCCCAGGTTGGGAGACCCAGTACTTC. The full variable domain, rest sourced from reference TRBV7-9 and TRBJ2-5, is DTGVSQNPRHKITKRGQNVTFRCDPISEHNRLYWYRQTLGQGPEFLTYFQNEAQLEKSRLLSDRFSAERPKGSFSTLEIQRTEQGDSAMYLCASSPGWETQYFGPGTRLLVL.

The chain uses TRBV27 and TRBJ2-5, with 8 bases aligning to TRBD2. CDR1 and CDR2 from the germline V gene are MNHEY and SMNVEV (reference sequence). This CDR3 spans 16 amino acids. V lost 9 bases and J lost 1; bases outside the gene matches: 13. The CDR3 nucleotides are TGTGCCAGTATTCCGCTGGCGGGGGGACCCCAAGAGACCCAGTACTTC. Its protein product is CASIPLAGGPQETQYF.

V usage is TRBV12-3 or TRBV12-4 and J usage is TRBJ2-7, with 9 bases aligning to TRBD1. The V gene end was trimmed by 6 bases and the J gene end by 8 bases; junction bases not matched to a gene: 5. The CDR3 covers 12 residues. CDR3 in DNA: TGTGCCAGCAGGCCGGACAGGGGAAAGCAGTACTTC. Its translation is CASRPDRGKQYF.

The chain employs TRBV9 and TRBJ1-4, with D tentatively TRBD1 (5 bases). Germline V gene lookup returns CDR1 SGDLS and CDR2 YYNGEE. Trimming removed 3 bases from V and 7 bases from J, with 10 bases in between. The CDR3 has 13 residues. This CDR3 is CASSAPGGEKLFF. CDR3 nucleotides: TGTGCCAGCAGCGCCCCTGGGGGTGAAAAACTGTTTTTT. The full variable domain, completed using reference TRBV9 and TRBJ1-4, is DSGVTQTPKHLITATGQRVTLRCSPRSGDLSVYWYQQSLDQGLQFLIQYYNGEERAKGNILERFSAQQFPDLHSELNLSSLELGDSALYFCASSAPGGEKLFFGSGTQLSVL.

The chain carries TRBV18 and TRBJ1-4; 8 nucleotides match TRBD1. Germline lookup yields CDR1 KGHSH and CDR2 LQKENI. This CDR3 spans 14 amino acids. Trimming took 1 base from V and 8 from J; bases not matched to a gene: 3. CDR3 amino acids: CASSPRTGMEKLFF. CDR3 nucleotide sequence: TGTGCCAGCTCACCACGGACAGGGATGGAAAAACTGTTTTTT.

The J gene is TRBJ1-2, the V gene TRBV29-1, with 11 bases matching TRBD1. This CDR3 region has 13 residues. Germline CDR1 SQVTM, CDR2 ANQGSEA. The V and J ends lost 3 bases and 4 bases, in that order; junction bases with no gene match: 1. This chain's CDR3 is CSVEGTGGYGYTF. CDR3 bases: TGCAGCGTTGAGGGGACAGGGGGCTATGGCTACACCTTC. The full variable domain, its missing parts supplied by reference TRBV29-1 and TRBJ1-2, is SAVISQKPSRDICQRGTSLTIQCQVDSQVTMMFWYRQQPGQSLTLIATANQGSEATYESGFVIDKFPISRPNLTFSTLTVSNMSPEDSSIYLCSVEGTGGYGYTFGSGTRLTVV.